Below, 7 T cell receptor beta chains from the same sample are listed, as sequenced in a study of long-term antiretroviral therapy in people with HIV. Assay version v3.0 of immunoSEQ was used, and it was run at survey level. Libraries were prepared by immunoSEQ multiplex PCR; TCRdb keeps only in-frame clonotypes and omits some of them. The table lists under 45,000 clones, 80% to 85% of them singletons. The specimen comprised unsorted PBMCs, sampled 1 year after starting antiretroviral therapy. The source of these receptors is a man aged 18 to 35 with HIV.

This chain links TRBV5-1 with TRBJ2-5, with D perhaps TRBD2 (5 bases). CDR3 length: 17 residues. V lost 4 bases to trimming and J lost 4 bases, with 23 bases between them. CDR1 and CDR2 (germline): SGHRS, YFSETQ. CDR3 amino acids: CASSPQGQALAGETQYF. The CDR3 DNA is TGCGCCAGCAGCCCACAAGGGCAGGCGCTCGCGGGAGAGACCCAGTACTTC.

The rearrangement joins TRBV7-9 to TRBJ1-1; D is unresolved. This CDR3 is built from 14 residues. The ends were cut back, 2 bases at V and 11 bases at J, with 18 bases in the middle. The germline V gene encodes CDR1 SEHNR and CDR2 FQNEAQ (reference sequence). DNA for the CDR3: TGTGCCAGCAGCTTAATTTCACCGGGGTCAGACGCTTTCTTT. It specifies CASSLISPGSDAFF.

The CDR3 spells CASSLVRLPTYEQYF. The CDR3 region has the DNA TGTGCCAGCAGTTTGGTTCGACTACCGACCTACGAGCAGTACTTC. The rearrangement links TRBV28 to TRBJ2-7; a possible D gene is TRBD2 (5 bases). V gave up 3 bases and J gave up 2 bases, with 14 bases separating them. CDR1 and CDR2 (germline): MDHEN, SYDVKM. The length of the CDR3 is 15 residues.

The count of this clone is one. This chain joins TRBV7-6 and TRBJ2-7; 9 bases map to TRBD1. Germline CDR1 and CDR2: SGHVS and FNYEAQ. This CDR3 has 15 amino acids. V lost 5 bases, J lost 0 bases, and 5 bases stayed unmatched. The CDR3 DNA reads as TGTGCCAGCAGCCCGGGACAGGGCAGCTCCTACGAGCAGTACTTC. Amino acids: CASSPGQGSSYEQYF.

The chain links TRBV5-1 to TRBJ1-2; D gene uncertain. V shed 0 bases and J shed 0 bases, with 3 bases lying between them. The length of the CDR3 is 13 residues. From germline, CDR1 is SGHRS and CDR2 YFSETQ. The CDR3 loop is CASSLDANYGYTF. The CDR3 DNA reads as TGCGCCAGCAGCTTGGACGCTAACTATGGCTACACCTTC.

The chain links TRBV9 to TRBJ1-2; D is perhaps TRBD1 (5 bases). The V gene's germline CDR1 is SGDLS and CDR2 YYNGEE. The CDR3 contains 15 residues. V was cut by 0 bases and J by 7 bases, with 16 bases left in between. The CDR3: CASSVATQGMGGYTF. The CDR3, as DNA: TGTGCCAGCAGCGTAGCTACCCAGGGCATGGGTGGCTACACCTTC.

V is TRBV5-4 and J is TRBJ1-2; the D is unclear. With 4 bases removed from V and 8 bases from J, the gap between germline ends came to 12 bases. Germline lookup yields CDR1 SGHNT and CDR2 YYREEE (reference sequence). The CDR3 is 12 residues long. CDR3 sequence: CASSIVGRGYTF. The CDR3 nucleotides read TGTGCCAGCAGCATTGTGGGTAGGGGCTACACCTTC.